A selection of T cell receptor beta chains follows, all from one sample in a study of CD8+CD57+ T cells in acquired aplastic anemia. TCRdb redid the calling of the reads with MiXCR, one entry per CDR3 protein. The profile shows 400,000 to 450,000 distinct CDR3 sequences, 55% to 70% of them singletons. Specimen: sorted CD4+, CD8+, or CD8+CD57+ T cells (not recorded which) from PBMCs. The source is a human donor in good health, serving as a control. CDR3s include the opening cysteine and the closing phenylalanine or tryptophan. D genes are given only for firm matches. Some rows mark clone size as missing; the rest say once, few, many or name a class of expanded clone.

cdr3_nt	cdr3_aa	d_call	clone_size	v_call	j_call
TGTGCCAGCAGGGACGACGGGGGCGCGGGGTCACCCCTCCACTTT	CASRDDGGAGSPLHF	-	-	TRBV10-3	TRBJ1-6
TGTGCCAGCTCTCGGACAGGACGTAATGAAAAACTGTTTTTT	CASSRTGRNEKLFF	TRBD1	many	TRBV25-1	TRBJ1-4
TGTGCCAGCAGCGGTGGGCGGTCCGTCGACTCCTACGAGTTC	CASSGGRSVDSYEF	-	-	TRBV7-3	TRBJ2-7
TGTGCCAGCAGGGGAGACAGGGGGGGATGCTACACCTTC	CASRGDRGGCYTF	TRBD1	-	TRBV7-2	TRBJ1-2
TGTGCCAGCCTCCGATCATCCACAGGGAGCTTACCCTACGGGCAGTACTTC	CASLRSSTGSLPYGQYF	-	-	TRBV12-3/TRBV12-4	TRBJ2-7
TGCGCCAGCAGCCAACCGGGTCCCACCGCCTACGAGCAGTACTTC	CASSQPGPTAYEQYF	-	many	TRBV4-1	TRBJ2-7
TGTGCCAGCAGCTTGTCGAGACTCGCTGACCAGCCCCAGCATTTT	CASSLSRLADQPQHF	-	-	TRBV9	TRBJ1-5
TGTGCCAGTAGTTTCCGGGACAGGTTCTCTGGAAACACCATATATTTT	CASSFRDRFSGNTIYF	TRBD1	once	TRBV19	TRBJ1-3
TGTGCCAGCAGCACCGGGACTAGCGGGGTTGACGGGGAGCTGTTTTTT	CASSTGTSGVDGELFF	TRBD2	many	TRBV5-4	TRBJ2-2
TGTGCCAGCAGCTTGGGAAAGGGTTCCGGGCAGTTCTTC	CASSLGKGSGQFF	-	-	TRBV7-2	TRBJ2-1
TGTGCCAGCAGCTTAGGTACAGAAAGGGAGCAGTACTTCTTC	CASSLGTEREQYFF	-	-	TRBV7-2	TRBJ1-2
TGTGCCAGTACCCCTGGGGATACGGGGGCTTCACCCCTCCACTTT	CASTPGDTGASPLHF	-	-	TRBV19	TRBJ1-6
TGCGCCAGCAGCTTAGGGCCCCCGGACACTGAAGCTTTCTTT	CASSLGPPDTEAFF	-	-	TRBV5-1	TRBJ1-1
TGTGCCAGCAGCTTATACCCGTACAGTTCACCCCACCACTTT	CASSLYPYSSPHHF	-	-	TRBV7-9	TRBJ1-6
TGTGCCAGCAGCGTAGGGCTCTTTGGAAACACCATATATTTT	CASSVGLFGNTIYF	-	many	TRBV9	TRBJ1-3
TGTGCCAGCAGCCAAGATCCGGGACAGGGGTATGGCTACACCTTC	CASSQDPGQGYGYTF	TRBD1	many	TRBV4-2	TRBJ1-2
TGCAGCGTTGAAACCGTAAATGAGCAGTTCTTC	CSVETVNEQFF	-	many	TRBV29-1	TRBJ2-1
TGTGCCAGCAGTTGGAAAGGAGAGAACCAGTACTTC	CASSWKGENQYF	-	-	TRBV27	TRBJ2-5
TGTGCCAGCAGCTTAACGCTAGCGGGGGGGGGTAGGCAGGACACTGAAGCTTTCTTT	CASSLTLAGGGRQDTEAFF	-	once	TRBV7-3	TRBJ1-1
TGTGCCAGCAGTCCGGGGGGCGTTTTCTCGCTATATGGCTACACCTTC	CASSPGGVFSLYGYTF	-	-	TRBV6-4	TRBJ1-2
TGTGCCACCAGTGATTTCGCTCGTAGGGGCACCGGGGCGCTGTTTTTT	CATSDFARRGTGALFF	-	-	TRBV24-1	TRBJ2-2
TGTGCCAGCAGCATAGGGACAGGGCCAGAGACCCAGTACTTC	CASSIGTGPETQYF	TRBD1	-	TRBV5-6	TRBJ2-5
TGTGCCAGCACCGGGGGGACTAGAGTTGGCGAGACCCAGTACTTC	CASTGGTRVGETQYF	TRBD2	few	TRBV6-6	TRBJ2-5
TGCGCCAGCAGCTCAAGGGACTACGAGCAGTACTTC	CASSSRDYEQYF	-	many	TRBV5-1	TRBJ2-7
TGTGCCAGCAGCCAGGATAACGTCGGGACCCAGTACTTC	CASSQDNVGTQYF	-	many	TRBV12-3/TRBV12-4	TRBJ2-5
TGTGCCAAGAGTACAGGAGGCTCCTACGAGCAGTACTTC	CAKSTGGSYEQYF	-	-	TRBV6-9	TRBJ2-7
TGTGCCAGCAGCTCCCGCGGCATTCTGGGGACTGAAGCTTTCTTT	CASSSRGILGTEAFF	-	-	TRBV25-1	TRBJ1-1
TGCGCCAGCAGTGAGTCGTCCTACATGAACACTGAAGCTATCTTT	CASSESSYMNTEAIF	-	-	TRBV10-2	TRBJ1-1
TGTGCCAGCAGTGTTCCGGGACAGTATCAGCCCCAGCATTTT	CASSVPGQYQPQHF	TRBD1	-	TRBV2	TRBJ1-5